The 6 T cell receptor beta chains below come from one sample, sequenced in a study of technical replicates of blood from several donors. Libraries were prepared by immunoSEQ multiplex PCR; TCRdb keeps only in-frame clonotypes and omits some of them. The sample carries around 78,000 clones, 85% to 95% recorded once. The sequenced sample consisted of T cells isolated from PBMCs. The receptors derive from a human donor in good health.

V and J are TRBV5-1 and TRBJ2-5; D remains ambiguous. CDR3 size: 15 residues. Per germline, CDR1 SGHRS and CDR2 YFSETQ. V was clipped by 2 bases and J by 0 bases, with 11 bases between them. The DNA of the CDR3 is TGCGCCAGCAGCTTTGGTATCACACACCAAGAGACCCAGTACTTC. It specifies CASSFGITHQETQYF.

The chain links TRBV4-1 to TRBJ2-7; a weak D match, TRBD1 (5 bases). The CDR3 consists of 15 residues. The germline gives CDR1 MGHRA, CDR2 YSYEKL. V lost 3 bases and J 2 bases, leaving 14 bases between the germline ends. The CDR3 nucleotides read TGCGCCAGCAGCCAGCAGTCCCCAGGGCCCTACGAGCAGTACTTC. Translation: CASSQQSPGPYEQYF.

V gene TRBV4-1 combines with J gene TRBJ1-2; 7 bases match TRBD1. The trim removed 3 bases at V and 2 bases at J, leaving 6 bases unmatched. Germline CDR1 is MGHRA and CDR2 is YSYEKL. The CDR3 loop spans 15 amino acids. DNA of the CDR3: TGCGCCAGCAGCCACTTCGAACAGGGGAACTATGGCTACACCTTC. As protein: CASSHFEQGNYGYTF.

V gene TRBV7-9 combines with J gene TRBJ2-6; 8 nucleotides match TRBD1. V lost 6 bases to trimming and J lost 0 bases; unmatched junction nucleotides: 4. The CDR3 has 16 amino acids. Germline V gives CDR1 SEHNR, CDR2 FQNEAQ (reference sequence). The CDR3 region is CASRYGQGSGANVLTF. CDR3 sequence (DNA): TGTGCCAGCAGGTATGGACAGGGCTCTGGGGCCAACGTCCTGACTTTC. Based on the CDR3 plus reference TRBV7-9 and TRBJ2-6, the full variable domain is DTGVSQNPRHKITKRGQNVTFRCDPISEHNRLYWYRQTLGQGPEFLTYFQNEAQLEKSRLLSDRFSAERPKGSFSTLEIQRTEQGDSAMYLCASRYGQGSGANVLTFGAGSRLTVL.

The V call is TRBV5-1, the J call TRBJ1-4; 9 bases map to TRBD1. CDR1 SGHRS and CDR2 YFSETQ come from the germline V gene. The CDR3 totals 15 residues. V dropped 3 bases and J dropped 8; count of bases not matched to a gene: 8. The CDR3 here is CASSSEQGAGEKLFF. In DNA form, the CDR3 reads TGCGCCAGCAGCTCGGAACAGGGGGCTGGGGAAAAACTGTTTTTT.

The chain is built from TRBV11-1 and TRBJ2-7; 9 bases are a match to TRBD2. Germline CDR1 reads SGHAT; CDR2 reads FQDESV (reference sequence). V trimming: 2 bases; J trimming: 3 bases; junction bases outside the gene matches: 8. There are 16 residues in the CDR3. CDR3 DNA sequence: TGTGCCAGCAGCTTACATAGCGGGAGAAGTCTCTACGAGCAGTACTTC. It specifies CASSLHSGRSLYEQYF.